The sequence of this T cell receptor beta chain was determined in a study of control samples from healthy donors and cancer patients. V shed 7 bases, J shed 7 bases, and the junction held 7 bases outside the gene matches. The CDR3 loop spans 13 amino acids. Clones were sequenced by immunoSEQ multiplex PCR, and TCRdb holds only the in-frame ones, with some missing. The sample holds about 45,000 clones; 91% are singletons and the top ten take around a fifth. This sequence was found in a middle-aged woman with head and neck cancer. The sample comprised PBMCs. The chain joins TRBV12-3 or TRBV12-4 to TRBJ1-2; 9 bases are a match to TRBD1. CDR3 sequence: CASNPGQGPGYTF. In nucleotides, the CDR3 is TGTGCCAGCAACCCGGGACAGGGCCCTGGCTACACCTTC.